This T cell receptor beta chain was recorded in a study of T cells after yellow fever vaccination. TCR cDNA was made by 5'RACE template switching, adding a universal primer site and UMIs. TCRdb recomputed calls from the 5' RACE reads with MiXCR, one row per CDR3 protein. Of some 560,000 distinct CDR3 sequences listed, 15% to 20% are singletons. The germline V and J ends were trimmed by 0 bases and 4 bases, with 10 bases remaining between them. The CDR3 loop spans 14 amino acids. Germline V lookup: CDR1 MNHEY, CDR2 SMNVEV (reference sequence). Study findings and constraints: Sorted repertoires could include abundant contaminating clonotypes from bulk cells. The appearance of a small share of clonotypes in both CD4 and CD8 compartments was observed. Post-booster repertoires contained most primary-vaccination clones again (approximately 97% CD4, about 90% CD8).

To note about this clonotype: The antigen is not known.

This sequence joins TRBV27 and TRBJ2-7; the D is unclear. The sequencing here drew on PBMCs, taken 15 days after the yellow fever booster vaccination. The receptor's source is a man between 25 and 39 years old who received the YFV17D yellow fever vaccine. CDR3 nucleotide sequence: TGTGCCAGCAGTTTATCGGCCCGGGTTTACGAGCAGTACTTC. This gives the protein CASSLSARVYEQYF.